One sample yielded the 18 T cell receptor beta chains listed below, sequenced in a study of T-cell memory formation after mild COVID-19. TCRdb fed the 5' RACE reads into MiXCR, producing one record per CDR3 protein. The table has about 400,000 distinct CDR3 sequences, 20% to 30% seen once. The sequencing input was PBMCs or a T cell subset sorted from them (not recorded which). The receptors were gathered from an adult woman who had mild COVID-19 (a few samples of this study predate the infection). Cell type and time point are not known.

This clonotype was recorded a few times. The V gene is TRBV2, the J gene TRBJ2-3; the D gene is possibly TRBD2 (6 bases). Germline V gene lookup returns CDR1 SNHLY and CDR2 FYNNEI. This CDR3 is built from 14 residues. V gave up 6 bases and J gave up 3 bases, with 13 bases separating them. CDR3: CASRAGLATDTQYF. CDR3 coding DNA: TGTGCCAGCAGAGCGGGTTTAGCGACAGATACGCAGTATTTT.

This clonotype was counted a few times. V gene TRBV9 combines with J gene TRBJ2-5; D not certain. Between the trimmed V and J ends, which lost 3 bases and 5 bases, there was a span of 20 bases. The CDR3 spans 16 residues. Per germline, CDR1 SGDLS and CDR2 YYNGEE. The CDR3 nucleotides are TGTGCCAGCAGCGCCCTTTCGGAAGGTCGGCTGGAGACCCAGTACTTC. As protein: CASSALSEGRLETQYF. The full variable domain, with the rest looked up from reference TRBV9 and TRBJ2-5, is DSGVTQTPKHLITATGQRVTLRCSPRSGDLSVYWYQQSLDQGLQFLIQYYNGEERAKGNILERFSAQQFPDLHSELNLSSLELGDSALYFCASSALSEGRLETQYFGPGTRLLVL.

V usage is TRBV7-9 and J usage is TRBJ2-2, with 13 bases aligning to TRBD2. This CDR3 has 16 residues. Germline V gene sequence: CDR1 SEHNR, CDR2 FQNEAQ (reference sequence). The junction had 5 bases not matched to a gene; V was cut back by 3 bases and J by 7 bases. The CDR3 DNA sequence: TGTGCCAGCAGCTTCGGACTAGCGGGAGTGAACGGGGAGCTGTTTTTT. Translating gives CASSFGLAGVNGELFF.

The chain couples TRBV10-3 to TRBJ1-2; D may be TRBD1 (5 bases). CDR1 is ENHRY, CDR2 SYGVKD, per germline. V lost 3 bases to trimming and J lost 1 base, with 18 bases between them. The CDR3 totals 17 residues. The DNA of the CDR3 is TGTGCCATCAGTGAACACATGGGAGACAGCTTTAACTATGGCTACACCTTC. Translation: CAISEHMGDSFNYGYTF.

The gene calls are TRBV12-3 or TRBV12-4 and TRBJ2-1; D remains ambiguous. Trimming stripped 1 base from V and 6 bases from J, with 13 bases between. This CDR3 spans 15 amino acids. The CDR3 spells CASSLVLGRPNEQFF. In nucleotides, the CDR3 is TGTGCCAGCAGTTTAGTTCTCGGCCGGCCCAATGAGCAGTTCTTC.

This clonotype was detected many times. The CDR3 nucleotides are TGTGCCATCAGTGAGTCACAGGATTTGAACACTGAAGCTTTCTTT. Translation: CAISESQDLNTEAFF. The chain recombines TRBV10-3 with TRBJ1-1; TRBD1 might be the D (5 bases). The length of the CDR3 is 15 residues. Germline V lookup: CDR1 ENHRY, CDR2 SYGVKD. With 0 bases removed from V and 0 bases from J, the gap between germline ends came to 8 bases.

CDR3 in amino acids: CASSEIWDGTYEQYF. DNA of the CDR3: TGTGCCAGCAGTGAGATTTGGGACGGAACCTACGAGCAGTACTTC. This chain uses TRBV2 with TRBJ2-7; tentatively, D is TRBD1 or TRBD2 (5 bases each). There are 15 residues in the CDR3. Trimming cost V 3 bases and J 2 bases, with 14 bases left between them. Per the germline V gene, CDR1 is SNHLY and CDR2 is FYNNEI.

This clonotype was seen a few times. The rearrangement links TRBV5-4 to TRBJ2-7; possibly TRBD1 for D (6 bases). CDR3 length: 14 amino acids. Germline V gene data show CDR1 as SGHNT and CDR2 as YYREEE (reference sequence). V was clipped by 1 base and J by 5 bases, with 13 bases between them. CDR3: CASSLYREANEQYF. Written as DNA, the CDR3 is TGTGCCAGCAGCTTGTACAGGGAAGCCAACGAGCAGTACTTC.

This chain joins TRBV24-1 and TRBJ2-1, with 8 bases aligning to TRBD2. This CDR3 spans 13 amino acids. V lost 10 bases to trimming and J lost 3 bases; unmatched junction nucleotides: 4. Germline V gene lookup returns CDR1 KGHDR and CDR2 SFDVKD. CDR3 bases: TGTGCCACTTCAGCGGGGGACTACAATGAGCAGTTCTTC. This translates into CATSAGDYNEQFF.

The chain has TRBV5-1 and TRBJ2-7, with 9 bases lining up with TRBD1. The J segment lost 2 bases and the V segment lost 2 bases, leaving 5 bases of the junction unmatched. From germline, CDR1 is SGHRS and CDR2 YFSETQ. The CDR3 is 15 residues long. Written as DNA, the CDR3 is TGCGCCAGCAGCTTAGGACAGGGGCCCGCCTACGAGCAGTACTTC. This translates into CASSLGQGPAYEQYF.

This chain connects TRBV29-1 to TRBJ2-1; the match to TRBD2 covers 9 bases. CDR1 is SQVTM and CDR2 is ANQGSEA in the germline V gene. The CDR3 runs 18 residues. V was clipped by 1 base and J by 2 bases; unmatched bases: 12. The CDR3 DNA follows: TGCAGCGTTGAAGGGCTAACTCTAGCGGGGCTCGCCTACAATGAGCAGTTCTTC. Protein sequence: CSVEGLTLAGLAYNEQFF.

The chain uses TRBV5-1 and TRBJ2-3, with D possibly being TRBD2 (6 bases). The CDR3 covers 14 residues. Trimming shortened V by 6 bases and J by 0 bases, and 11 bases separated the two germline ends. Germline V gene sequence: CDR1 SGHRS, CDR2 YFSETQ. The CDR3 reads CASNLGTSTDTQYF. DNA for the CDR3: TGCGCCAGCAATCTGGGGACTAGCACAGATACGCAGTATTTT.

This clonotype was seen a few times. This rearrangement joins TRBV2 to TRBJ2-4; D is unclear. The CDR3 sequence is 15 residues long. V gave up 6 bases and J gave up 0 bases, with 12 bases separating them. Germline V gene data show CDR1 as SNHLY and CDR2 as FYNNEI. CDR3 amino acids: CASRQLFVAKNIQYF. The CDR3 DNA sequence: TGTGCCAGCAGACAACTTTTTGTAGCCAAAAACATTCAGTACTTC.

This clonotype has ten or more counts. The V and J genes are TRBV6-1 and TRBJ2-3; 7 bases align to TRBD2. V was clipped by 7 bases and J by 0 bases; unmatched bases: 7. This CDR3 spans 15 amino acids. The germline V gene encodes CDR1 MNHNS and CDR2 SASEGT. The CDR3, as DNA: TGTGCCAGCAAAAAGCGGGAAACTAGCACAGATACGCAGTATTTT. Protein product: CASKKRETSTDTQYF.

The CDR3 protein is CSARSRTGAAYEQYF. The CDR3 DNA is TGCAGTGCTAGATCGCGGACAGGAGCCGCCTACGAGCAGTACTTC. The rearrangement uses TRBV20-1 and TRBJ2-7, with 7 bases that match TRBD1. The germline CDR1 and CDR2 sequences are DFQATT and SNEGSKA (reference sequence). The CDR3 totals 15 residues. The trim removed 2 bases at V and 2 bases at J, leaving 9 bases unmatched.

This clonotype has only a few counts. The CDR3 sequence: CASSRGVTEGETQYF. The CDR3 nucleotides are TGCGCCAGCAGCAGGGGGGTCACGGAGGGAGAGACCCAGTACTTC. The V and J genes are TRBV5-1 and TRBJ2-5; D is tentatively TRBD1 or TRBD2 (6 bases each). The CDR3 is 15 amino acids. CDR1 and CDR2 (germline): SGHRS, YFSETQ. The V and J ends lost 4 bases and 4 bases respectively, with 17 bases between them.

The CDR3 here is CAISESGRLGYTF. The CDR3 DNA is TGTGCCATCAGTGAGTCGGGGCGTTTAGGCTACACCTTC. V gene TRBV10-3 combines with J gene TRBJ1-2; a weak D match, TRBD1 (5 bases). Trimming left V 0 bases short and J 8 bases short, with 10 bases between. The CDR3 extends over 13 amino acids. Germline assignment: CDR1 ENHRY and CDR2 SYGVKD.

The J gene is TRBJ1-4, the V gene TRBV7-9, with TRBD1 as a possible D gene (5 bases). Germline V gene sequence: CDR1 SEHNR, CDR2 FQNEAQ (reference sequence). The CDR3 runs 16 residues. Between the trimmed V and J ends, which lost 5 bases and 5 bases, there was a span of 18 bases. The CDR3 region is CASSQSAGGLNEKLFF. CDR3 in DNA: TGTGCCAGCAGCCAATCCGCCGGGGGATTGAATGAAAAACTGTTTTTT.